These 21 T cell receptor beta chains came from one sample sequenced in a study of T cell responses to AZD1222 COVID-19 vaccine. Sequencing used immunoSEQ multiplex PCR; TCRdb keeps in-frame clones, though not all of them. Of 150,000 to 200,000 clones in the sample, 94% were seen once. This specimen consisted of peripheral blood, obtained on day 0 of AZD1222 vaccination. These receptors all stem from an adult in good health.

The V and J genes are TRBV9 and TRBJ1-2; the match to TRBD1 covers 10 bases. The CDR3 loop spans 14 amino acids. The V segment lost 4 bases and the J segment 4 bases; nucleotides outside the gene matches: 4. Germline V CDR1 and CDR2: SGDLS, YYNGEE. The CDR3 spells CASSYGTGVYGYTF. For the CDR3, the DNA is TGTGCCAGCAGCTACGGGACAGGGGTCTATGGCTACACCTTC.

The V and J genes are TRBV24-1 and TRBJ2-1, with D unclear. CDR3 length: 13 amino acids. CDR1 KGHDR and CDR2 SFDVKD come from the germline V gene. V lost 4 bases, J lost 7 bases, and 10 bases lay in between. The CDR3 sequence is CATSELDRNEQFF. In DNA form, the CDR3 reads TGTGCCACCAGTGAATTAGACCGGAATGAGCAGTTCTTC.

This clone came up once. This chain joins TRBV5-1 and TRBJ1-2; D is unclear. The length of the CDR3 is 15 residues. With 0 bases removed from V and 2 bases from J, the gap between germline ends came to 11 bases. From germline, CDR1 is SGHRS and CDR2 YFSETQ. The CDR3 DNA is TGCGCCAGCAGCTTGGGAGGGAGGTTCAACTATGGCTACACCTTC. Translation gives CASSLGGRFNYGYTF.

The rearrangement uses TRBV4-1 and TRBJ1-1, with D maybe TRBD1 (5 bases). The CDR3 sequence is 18 residues long. V lost 0 bases to trimming and J lost 0 bases, with 17 bases between them. Looked up from germline, CDR1 is MGHRA and CDR2 is YSYEKL. This CDR3 is CASSQEGGPSRVNTEAFF. CDR3 sequence (DNA): TGCGCCAGCAGCCAAGAAGGCGGGCCGTCCAGGGTGAACACTGAAGCTTTCTTT.

This chain uses TRBV27 with TRBJ1-1; possible D gene TRBD1, 5 bases. Germline V gene data show CDR1 as MNHEY and CDR2 as SMNVEV (reference sequence). The CDR3 covers 13 residues. Trimming cost V 2 bases and J 4 bases, with 8 bases left between them. The CDR3 DNA sequence: TGTGCCAGCAGTTTACCAGGGATCACTGAAGCTTTCTTT. This translates into CASSLPGITEAFF.

The V and J genes are TRBV7-3 and TRBJ2-3, with D maybe TRBD1 (6 bases). Looked up from germline, CDR1 is SGHTA and CDR2 is FQGTGA. The CDR3 runs 14 residues. V was clipped by 2 bases and J by 2 bases, with 8 bases between them. CDR3 sequence: CASSLGGHTDTQYF. In DNA, the CDR3 is TGTGCCAGCAGCTTAGGGGGACACACAGATACGCAGTATTTT. Full variable domain (missing parts from reference TRBV7-3 and TRBJ2-3): GAGVSQTPSNKVTEKGKYVELRCDPISGHTALYWYRQSLGQGPEFLIYFQGTGAADDSGLPNDRFFAVRPEGSVSTLKIQRTERGDSAVYLCASSLGGHTDTQYFGPGTRLTVL.

The chain is built from TRBV28 and TRBJ1-5; possibly TRBD1 for D (5 bases). Germline values: CDR1 MDHEN, CDR2 SYDVKM. CDR3 size: 15 residues. The germline V and J ends were trimmed by 1 base and 6 bases, with 13 bases remaining between them. The CDR3: CASSLFGAGGQPQHF. The CDR3 nucleotides are TGTGCCAGCAGTTTATTCGGGGCGGGGGGTCAGCCCCAGCATTTT.

The chain's CDR3 is CAISEGRNTEAFF. As DNA, the CDR3 is TGTGCCATCAGTGAAGGCCGGAACACTGAAGCTTTCTTT. This chain uses TRBV10-3 with TRBJ1-1; no clear D gene. The germline CDR1 and CDR2 sequences are ENHRY and SYGVKD. The CDR3 sequence is 13 residues long. V lost 3 bases to trimming and J lost 1 base, with 6 bases between them.

This chain joins TRBV3-1 (or the pseudogene TRBV3-2) and TRBJ2-2, with 11 bases lining up with TRBD2. Germline lookup yields CDR1 LGHDT and CDR2 YNNKEL (reference sequence). Losses at the gene ends were 3 bases for V and 1 base for J; bases not matched to a gene: 7. The CDR3 covers 18 residues. CDR3 sequence (DNA): TGTGCCAGCAGCCAGGAAGGACTAGCGGGTTTGAACACCGGGGAGCTGTTTTTT. Residues: CASSQEGLAGLNTGELFF.

The chain combines TRBV28 with TRBJ2-3; 7 nucleotides match TRBD1. Germline-derived CDR1 and CDR2 are MDHEN and SYDVKM. There are 15 residues in the CDR3. The trim removed 4 bases at V and 2 bases at J, leaving 6 bases unmatched. CDR3 sequence reads: CASSSPQGNTDTQYF. The CDR3, as DNA: TGTGCCAGCAGTTCACCACAGGGGAACACAGATACGCAGTATTTT.

CDR3 nucleotide sequence: TGTGCCAGCAGCGGGGGAGGGCCTGTCTCAGAGACCCAGTACTTC. Residues: CASSGGGPVSETQYF. The gene calls are TRBV5-6 and TRBJ2-5; TRBD2 aligns across 7 bases. The CDR3 runs 15 residues. V shed 4 bases and J 4 bases; nucleotides not matched to a gene: 10. Germline values: CDR1 SGHDT, CDR2 YYEEEE.

This rearrangement joins TRBV5-1 to TRBJ2-5; D not certain. Trimming removed 4 bases at V and 2 bases at J, with 9 bases between. The CDR3 loop spans 13 amino acids. Looked up from germline, CDR1 is SGHRS and CDR2 is YFSETQ. CDR3 sequence reads: CASSGELQETQYF. The DNA for the CDR3 is TGCGCCAGCAGCGGCGAACTACAAGAGACCCAGTACTTC.

The chain employs TRBV19 and TRBJ1-5; perhaps TRBD1 as D (6 bases). Germline V gene data show CDR1 as LNHDA and CDR2 as SQIVND (reference sequence). The CDR3 runs 15 residues. The V end was cut by 1 base, the J end by 4 bases, with 11 bases between. This CDR3 is CASSIVGGVNQPQHF. The CDR3 bases are TGTGCCAGTAGTATAGTCGGGGGCGTTAATCAGCCCCAGCATTTT.

This rearrangement joins TRBV7-9 to TRBJ2-2, with 9 bases fitting TRBD1. V trimming: 4 bases; J trimming: 5 bases; junction bases outside the gene matches: 8. The CDR3 consists of 16 residues. Germline V gives CDR1 SEHNR, CDR2 FQNEAQ (reference sequence). The CDR3 bases are TGTGCCAGCAGCTCTAAAGACAGGGGGAGGACCGGGGAGCTGTTTTTT. Its protein is CASSSKDRGRTGELFF.

V gene TRBV27 combines with J gene TRBJ1-2, with D perhaps matching TRBD1 (6 bases). Germline values: CDR1 MNHEY, CDR2 SMNVEV (reference sequence). The CDR3 loop spans 14 amino acids. V shed 5 bases and J shed 6 bases, with 16 bases lying between them. The DNA of the CDR3 is TGTGCCAGCAGTCTGGCCAGGGGAGTGGATGGCTACACCTTC. Protein: CASSLARGVDGYTF.

In DNA form, the CDR3 reads TGTGCCAGCAGCCAAGAGGCTCGTGTGGCGCTTAACACCGGGGAGCTGTTTTTT. Translated: CASSQEARVALNTGELFF. The V call is TRBV3-1 (or the pseudogene TRBV3-2), the J call TRBJ2-2; no clear D gene. The V gene's germline CDR1 is LGHDT and CDR2 YNNKEL (reference sequence). This CDR3 region has 18 residues. Between the trimmed V and J ends, which lost 0 bases and 2 bases, there was a span of 16 bases.

In its sample, this clone was seen once. CDR3 in DNA: TGTGCCAGCAGCCTCCTTGGGCGGGACGATCCCGGGGAGCTGTTTTTT. As protein: CASSLLGRDDPGELFF. The chain carries TRBV9 and TRBJ2-2, with D possibly TRBD2 on 6 matching bases. With 4 bases removed from V and 6 bases from J, the gap between germline ends came to 19 bases. This CDR3 is built from 16 residues. The germline V gene has CDR1 SGDLS and CDR2 YYNGEE.

The genes are TRBV30 and TRBJ1-2; D is possibly TRBD1 (6 bases). The V end lost 7 bases, the J end lost 4 bases, and 19 bases lay between the germline ends. Germline CDR1 reads GTSNPN; CDR2 reads SVGIG (reference sequence). The CDR3 extends over 14 amino acids. CDR3 amino acids: CASWGAIGGYGYTF. The CDR3 DNA reads as TGTGCCTCCTGGGGGGCGATTGGAGGCTATGGCTACACCTTC.

V gene TRBV11-2 combines with J gene TRBJ1-6; tentatively, D is TRBD1 (6 bases). The CDR3 length is 15 residues. The germline CDR1 and CDR2 sequences are SGHAT and FQNNGV. Deletions cut 6 bases from V and 4 bases from J, with 13 bases between. CDR3 DNA: TGTGCCAGCAGAGGGGGAGTAGGGTATAATTCACCCCTCCACTTT. Translated: CASRGGVGYNSPLHF.

The chain joins TRBV5-8 to TRBJ2-1, with D hard to call. Germline CDR1 reads SGHTS; CDR2 reads YDEGEE. Trimming removed 8 bases from V and 8 bases from J, with 5 bases in between. This CDR3 comprises 9 residues. In DNA, the CDR3 is TGTGCCAGTACTTATGAGCAGTTCTTC. As protein: CASTYEQFF. Supplemented by reference TRBV5-8 and TRBJ2-1, the full variable domain reads EAGVTQSPTHLIKTRGQQATLRCSPISGHTSVYWYQQALGLGLQFLLWYDEGEERNRGNFPPRFSGRQFPNYSSELNVNALELEDSALYLCASTYEQFFGPGTRLTVL.

The CDR3 region has the DNA TGTGCCAGCAGTTTCGGACAGGGCAACACCGGGGAGCTGTTTTTT. This gives the protein CASSFGQGNTGELFF. J is TRBJ2-2 and V is TRBV7-9; 8 nucleotides align to TRBD1. CDR1 and CDR2 from the germline V gene are SEHNR and FQNEAQ (reference sequence). The junction had 5 bases not matched to a gene; V was cut back by 6 bases and J by 2 bases. This CDR3 is built from 15 residues.